This is a list of T cell receptor beta chains from one sample in a study of cytomegalovirus exposure and HLA in healthy donors. This table comes from immunoSEQ multiplex PCR, and its TCRdb copy is limited to in-frame clones, with some not included. This specimen shows approximately 120,000 clones; the ten leading clones hold more than 1%. The sample was PBMCs. All receptors derive from a man aged 18 to 30 in good health and CMV-seronegative. Both conserved end residues are part of each CDR3.

v_call	j_call	cdr3_aa
TRBV19	TRBJ1-2	CASSSQGTYGYTF
TRBV19	TRBJ2-6	CASRWGELTGANVLTF
TRBV4-2	TRBJ1-5	CASSQDVGGQDQPQHF
TRBV6-5	TRBJ2-5	CASRLAGGRETQYF
TRBV18	TRBJ2-1	CASSPVASSRWANEQFF
TRBV9	TRBJ2-5	CASSVGRGPTGWETQYF
TRBV7-9	TRBJ2-1	CASLRSSGNNEQFF
TRBV7-3	TRBJ1-1	CASSLSGQGPEAFF
TRBV4-1	TRBJ1-1	CASTEGRGLPNTEAFF
TRBV5-1	TRBJ2-1	CASSLLRLGLADYNEQFF
TRBV10-1	TRBJ2-1	CASSRDTPFGEQFF
TRBV9	TRBJ2-1	CASSPHSLAGGNTEQFF
TRBV7-9	TRBJ1-2	CASSLEGGNYGYTF
TRBV25-1	TRBJ2-6	CASQTTLSGANVLTF
TRBV5-1	TRBJ2-3	CASSYLAGYDTQYF
TRBV5-1	TRBJ1-2	CASSSKGGRGAYGYTF
TRBV9	TRBJ2-3	CASSFSGQSRDTQYF
TRBV5-1	TRBJ2-1	CASSFLPSSSYEQFF
TRBV5-1	TRBJ2-7	CASRGNWKGLVGEQYF
TRBV11-3	TRBJ2-7	CASSLAGVHEQYF
TRBV29-1	TRBJ2-5	CSGTGTSGSRSETQYF
TRBV7-6	TRBJ1-5	CASSRVVNQPQHF
TRBV4-2	TRBJ2-7	CASSLLAGFAYEQYF
TRBV19	TRBJ1-2	CASSIRGGTGGRFYGYTF
TRBV6-6	TRBJ1-5	CASSPQVGLNQPQHF
TRBV18	TRBJ1-2	CASSGGQAAVGYTF
TRBV19	TRBJ2-7	CASSFQGMNHEQYF
TRBV19	TRBJ1-2	CASSYRDTNYGYTF
TRBV28	TRBJ2-7	CASSSPGQGAYEQYF
TRBV5-6	TRBJ1-2	CASSLGRSGGYTF
TRBV19	TRBJ1-2	CASYDRGVNYGYTF
TRBV18	TRBJ1-1	CASSPTVNTEAFF
TRBV7-2	TRBJ2-2	CVSSLYSASGRGNTGELFF
TRBV2	TRBJ1-2	CASRQYRGDNYGYTF
TRBV9	TRBJ2-7	CASSVASRDYEQYF
TRBV6-5	TRBJ2-3	CASSTLAGVLDTQYF
TRBV18	TRBJ2-3	CASSPPGSRQDTQYF
TRBV7-3	TRBJ2-2	CASSSGAGELFF
TRBV18	TRBJ2-3	CASSDLAGGPTDTQYF
TRBV4-1	TRBJ2-3	CASSQAGAGPAGTQYF